A single sample gave rise to the 13 T cell receptor beta chains below, sequenced in a study of vaccination effects on CD4 cells after COVID-19. Before any sequencing was done, the ViraFEST assay used viral peptide pools to expand antigen-specific CD4+ T cells. When around ten days of culture had elapsed, CD4+ T cells were isolated. The vaccine given was either BNT162b2 or mRNA-1273, in two doses. The antigens of these receptors remain unknown. Data came from immunoSEQ multiplex PCR; TCRdb stores just in-frame clones and leaves some out. The sample holds 25,000 to 35,000 clones, over 55% seen once. The material sequenced was CD4+ T cells from PBMCs cultured with SARS-CoV-2 spike peptides, taken after COVID-19 vaccination. The source of these receptors is a human donor who received a COVID-19 vaccine.

This rearrangement joins TRBV5-1 to TRBJ1-2; D uncertain. CDR1 SGHRS and CDR2 YFSETQ come from the germline V gene. The CDR3 loop spans 15 amino acids. Trimming pared 1 base from V and 6 bases from J, leaving 16 bases between. CDR3 in amino acids: CASSLSTTIFDGYTF. The CDR3 bases are TGCGCCAGCAGCTTGAGTACCACTATATTTGATGGCTACACCTTC.

This clone was picked up one time. The chain couples TRBV6-2 or TRBV6-3 to TRBJ2-3; no definite D call. Germline loops: CDR1 MNHEY, CDR2 SVGEGT. The V end was cut by 6 bases, the J end by 0 bases, with 13 bases between. This CDR3 comprises 15 residues. The CDR3 region has the DNA TGTGCCAGCAGCCGCCGGACCGGCAGCACAGATACGCAGTATTTT. Its translation is CASSRRTGSTDTQYF.

This clone has more than one count but fewer than ten. The chain is built from TRBV6-5 and TRBJ1-2; TRBD1 matches at 11 bases. With 8 bases clipped from V and 7 bases from J, the junction kept 9 bases outside the gene matches. Germline loops: CDR1 MNHEY, CDR2 SVGAGI. The CDR3 sequence is 14 residues long. The CDR3 reads CASATGTGGAGYTF. CDR3 DNA sequence: TGTGCCAGCGCAACCGGGACAGGGGGTGCTGGCTACACCTTC.

A note on this clone: The junction departs from germline at one end; a sequencing error may be responsible. The genes are TRBV27 and TRBJ2-2, with D perhaps matching TRBD2 (6 bases). Germline V gives CDR1 MNHEY, CDR2 SMNVEV (reference sequence). The CDR3 contains 15 residues. The CDR3 sequence is CASNLRRGNTGELFF. The DNA of the CDR3 is TGTGCCAGCAATTTAAGGCGGGGGAACACCGGGGAGCTGTTTTTT.

This rearrangement joins TRBV10-3 to TRBJ1-6; the match to TRBD1 covers 9 bases. V shed 6 bases, J shed 7 bases, and the junction held 4 bases outside the gene matches. Germline V gene data show CDR1 as ENHRY and CDR2 as SYGVKD. This CDR3 contains 14 residues. The CDR3: CAIRGTGSNSPLHF. The CDR3 coding sequence is TGTGCCATCAGGGGGACAGGGTCAAATTCACCCCTCCACTTT.

The genes are TRBV5-4 and TRBJ2-1, with D perhaps TRBD2 (7 bases). The CDR3 runs to 15 residues. CDR1 is SGHNT and CDR2 is YYREEE in the germline V gene (reference sequence). Trimming took 3 bases from V and 7 from J, leaving 17 bases between them. The CDR3 DNA follows: TGTGCCAGCAGCTCCGGGGGGAGGGGGGAAAATGAGCAGTTCTTC. Encoded protein: CASSSGGRGENEQFF.

V usage is TRBV10-2 and J usage is TRBJ2-1; TRBD1 agrees at 7 bases. The CDR3 runs 13 residues. Germline V gene sequence: CDR1 WSHSY, CDR2 SAAADI. CDR3 in amino acids: CARGLSSYNEQFF. In DNA, the CDR3 is TGCGCGAGGGGGCTGAGCTCCTACAATGAGCAGTTCTTC.

The chain combines TRBV4-1 with TRBJ2-7; D gene unclear. Between the trimmed V and J ends, which lost 2 bases and 3 bases, there was a span of 2 bases. The CDR3 has 11 residues. Germline CDR1 and CDR2: MGHRA and YSYEKL. For the CDR3, the DNA is TGCGCCAGCAGCCAAAGCTACGAGCAGTACTTC. This sequence encodes CASSQSYEQYF.

This clone has more than one count but fewer than ten. The chain recombines TRBV2 with TRBJ2-3; D unresolved. V was shortened by 6 bases and J by 1 base, with 11 bases between the two germline ends. The CDR3 contains 14 residues. CDR1 is SNHLY, CDR2 FYNNEI, per germline. CDR3 in DNA: TGTGCCAGCAGAAAGATTGGGGGCACAGATACGCAGTATTTT. Translation: CASRKIGGTDTQYF. Looking up the rest from reference TRBV2 and TRBJ2-3 gives the full variable domain: EPEVTQTPSHQVTQMGQEVILRCVPISNHLYFYWYRQILGQKVEFLVSFYNNEISEKSEIFDDQFSVERPDGSNFTLKIRSTKLEDSAMYFCASRKIGGTDTQYFGPGTRLTVL.

J is TRBJ2-7 and V is TRBV5-1; D remains ambiguous. CDR3 length equals 16 residues. Trimming took off 1 base at V and 0 bases at J, with 14 bases between the two ends. CDR1 and CDR2 (germline): SGHRS, YFSETQ. CDR3 sequence (DNA): TGCGCCAGCAGCTTGTGGGCAGAAACCTCCTCCTACGAGCAGTACTTC. Its protein is CASSLWAETSSYEQYF.

The DNA for the CDR3 is TGTGCCAGCAGTATAGGACAGGCCTCTGGAAACACCATATATTTT. Protein product: CASSIGQASGNTIYF. V is TRBV7-2 and J is TRBJ1-3; 7 bases map to TRBD1. The CDR3 is 15 residues long. J gave up 0 bases and V 6 bases, and 5 bases lay outside the gene matches. CDR1 SGHTA and CDR2 FQGNSA come from the germline V gene.

The V gene is TRBV6-5, the J gene TRBJ1-1, with D possibly being TRBD1 (6 bases). Deletions cut 6 bases from V and 1 base from J, with 15 bases between. CDR3 length: 15 amino acids. From germline, CDR1 is MNHEY and CDR2 SVGAGI. The CDR3 DNA sequence: TGTGCCAGCAGCACAAACAGGGATTCGAACACTGAAGCTTTCTTT. The encoded protein is CASSTNRDSNTEAFF.

The genes are TRBV5-5 and TRBJ2-6, with D maybe TRBD1 (5 bases). The germline V and J ends were trimmed by 4 bases and 0 bases, with 11 bases remaining between them. Germline lookup yields CDR1 SGHKS and CDR2 YYEKEE (reference sequence). The length of the CDR3 is 16 residues. The CDR3 DNA reads TGTGCCAGCAGCAATTTCACAGGCTCTGGGGCCAACGTCCTGACTTTC. Protein: CASSNFTGSGANVLTF.